This TCR beta chain was captured in a study of CD8 T cells in ankylosing spondylitis. Study conclusions and caveats: A TCR beta motif of roughly eight highly homologous variants seemed to mark ankylosing spondylitis blood. Significant enrichment of disease-linked clones was reportedly seen in matched ankylosing spondylitis synovial fluid. CD8+ by phenotype, disease-linked clones were relatively rare in peripheral blood.

The CDR3 runs 16 residues. Germline CDR1 reads SGDLS; CDR2 reads YYNGEE. Trimming cost V 4 bases and J 2 bases, with 17 bases left between them. TCRdb re-called the 5' RACE reads with MiXCR, one entry per CDR3 protein. The sample consists of tens of thousands of distinct CDR3 sequences, around 5% of them appearing once. This clonotype qualifies as medium-sized. Antigen: not known. This rearrangement joins TRBV9 to TRBJ2-3, with D tentatively TRBD2 (5 bases). The clonotype originates from a female donor with ankylosing spondylitis or in good health (not recorded which). The sequencing sample was made of blood, either unsorted or a sorted T cell fraction (not recorded which). CDR3 protein: CASSPRGLGSTDTQYF. The CDR3 region has the DNA TGTGCCAGCAGCCCGCGCGGGTTGGGCTCCACAGATACGCAGTATTTT.